This TCR beta chain was sequenced in a study of shared clonotypes between healthy human individuals (dated by TCRdb to the early 2020s). Broadly, across the study: A few men and two women, aged 18 to 49 years, made up the cohort. For each donor, three plates each were used for CD4 naive and CD4 memory, two plates were used for CD8 naive, and one plate was used for CD8 memory. To estimate repertoire size and how much clonotypes are shared between individuals, the study performed deep sequencing of blood TCR repertoires from a handful of healthy adults. To increase sequencing depth and limit assay-specific biases, TCR repertoire library preparation and sequencing were carried out by different laboratories using diverse techniques. Between about 0.8 and 9 billion PBMCs per donor were obtained by leukapheresis.

Using the deep immunoSEQ assay, TCR CDR3 regions were amplified from genomic DNA by multiplex PCR. Extracted genomic DNA from each cell subset was distributed evenly across all wells of several immunoSEQ 96-well plates, and each plate was treated as a replicate. For sorted subsets, around 200 ng genomic DNA, equal to about 30,000 T cell genomes, was loaded into each replicate PCR. Purified libraries were quantified with a Qubit 3.0 fluorometer, sized on a Bioanalyzer 2100, and re-quantified with the KAPA Library Quantification kit. Each immunoSEQ 96-well plate was sequenced on its own single-read 150-cycle Illumina NextSeq 550 flow cell. For the original study's pipeline: The immunoSEQ output contained only junctional sequences without quality scores, so filtering could not match that applied to full-length reads. To assign V/J genes and CDR3, sequences were annotated using PyIR, a Python wrapper for IgBLAST v1.9, with IMGT germline references. Any read was removed if the V/J assignment was weak (E-value above 1e-6), the CDR3 was missing, or the read contained stop codons, out-of-frame junctions, or ambiguous translated residues. V3J clonotypes were defined by identical inferred V gene, J gene, and CDR3 amino acid sequence. The percentage overlap between two repertoires was calculated by dividing the number of shared unique clonotypes by the size of the smaller repertoire. Repertoire richness was assessed with RTK rarefaction, the Chao1 estimator, and Recon v2.1 estimates of unobserved clonotypes. OLGA was used to compute generation probabilities for all TCRbeta clonotypes that the gDNA method yielded from a few donors. TCRdb obtained this table from immuneACCESS and retained in-frame rearrangements with V and J assigned. These tables miss some clones; where compared with another copy, unresolved V genes account for less than half of the shortfall, and the remainder is unexplained. D and trimming were read from the DNA, whereas the V and J calls and clone size are those reported in that table. For this sample there are 100,000 or so clones; approximately 70% appear just once. The top ten clonotypes cover almost 25% of the sample.

Broad study findings and their caveats: Because the study included only a small number of donors, the genetic and exposure-history diversity represented was limited. Sampling was limited to blood, and TCR repertoires in tissue likely differ from TCR repertoires in blood. Sharing across a handful of donors was observed for approximately 5% of naive CD4, 3.5% of naive CD8, about 2.5% of memory CD4, and 0.4% of memory CD8 clonotypes. Clonotypes shared by all four sorted-subset donors showed higher generation probabilities than non-shared clonotypes. Estimated clonotype richness was generally larger for naive than for memory subsets. Incomplete sequencing was indicated by rarefaction of sorted-subset datasets, despite the large sequencing depth. Pairwise subsampling led to the expectation that sequencing depth would affect the degree of clonotype sharing among donors.

The donors were healthy, HIV-negative adults with no recently reported acute infections or vaccinations. Every donor was a Caucasian adult living in Nashville, Tennessee, USA. The CD8 memory samples were a combination of magnetically selected CD45RO+ cells and CCR7-negative CD45RA+ effector memory (TemRA) cells. Blood was obtained by leukapheresis, after which PBMCs were separated by Ficoll-Histopaque density gradient centrifugation and cryopreserved in liquid nitrogen vapor phase. Analytical flow cytometry was used to check the purity and quantity of each magnetically sorted T cell population. Genomic DNA was isolated from every sorted fraction and measured by UV absorbance on a Nanodrop 2000c. To note about this clone: Its cognate antigen has yet to be identified. No base-level quality is on record; no much larger clone is a single base apart.

V was cut back by 2 bases and J by 1 base, leaving a gap of 0 bases between them. CDR1 and CDR2 are read off the germline V gene (reference sequence) as PRHDT and FYEKMQ. There are 12 amino acids in the CDR3, from cysteine to phenylalanine inclusive. The sequence is cut down to CDR3 DNA, 36 bases in frame from base 1. Input material: memory CD8+ T cells sorted from blood. Explained via the paper, the cell subset or site label denotes: CD45RO+ cells pooled with CCR7-negative TemRA cells. The receptor was isolated from a woman aged 30 to 39 in good health. This receptor chain uses TRBV13 and TRBJ2-1; no D gene call is confident. The nucleotide sequence is TGTGCCAGCAGCTTATCCTACAATGAGCAGTTCTTC. Its product reads: CASSLSYNEQFF. Full variable domain (CDR3 extended with the reference TRBV13 and TRBJ2-1 proteins): AAGVIQSPRHLIKEKRETATLKCYPIPRHDTVYWYQQGPGQDPQFLISFYEKMQSDKGSIPDRFSAQQFSDYHSELNMSSLELGDSALYFCASSLSYNEQFFGPGTRLTVL.